This T cell receptor (beta chain) was sequenced during a study of blood T cell repertoires in COVID-19. Study-wide context: The origin of the acute and convalescent COVID-19 samples was the United States, Italy and Spain.

This CDR3 is built from 15 residues. V dropped 5 bases and J dropped 4; count of bases not matched to a gene: 8. Germline V gene lookup returns CDR1 LNHDA and CDR2 SQIVND (reference sequence). In the original processing: Counts of nucleated cells, estimated from reference gene primer amplification, were obtained. The assay was immunoSEQ multiplex PCR, and TCRdb's table has in-frame clones only and misses some. D and trimming were read from the DNA, whereas the V and J calls and clone size are those reported in that table. The data show under 95,000 clones, with around nine tenths seen just once and roughly 5.7% held by the top ten.

This sequence was found in a man in his fifties or sixties with acute or convalescent COVID-19. The sample was peripheral blood. The chain joins TRBV19 to TRBJ2-1, with 7 bases aligning to TRBD2. CDR3 sequence reads: CASSLLGTIYNEQFF. In nucleotides, the CDR3 is TGTGCCAGTAGTTTATTGGGGACTATATACAATGAGCAGTTCTTC.